The rows below give T cell receptor beta chains drawn from one sample of a study of T cell repertoires in cytomegalovirus infection. TCRdb processed the reads anew with MiXCR; each CDR3 protein has one entry. The sample shows nearly 450,000 distinct CDR3 sequences, approximately 31% of them seen only once. Sequencing was performed on PBMCs. Every receptor here comes from a human donor in good health (CMV status not recorded). Some clones in this sample may be carry-over from other donors' samples. The CDR3 runs from the conserved cysteine through the conserved F or W. A D gene is named only where the DNA matches it firmly. Rows may omit the clone size; those that give it use once, few, many or a size class.

clone_size j_call d_call v_call cdr3_aa cdr3_nt
few TRBJ1-5 TRBD1 TRBV28 CASSIAGTGAQPQHF TGTGCCAGCAGTATCGCAGGGACAGGGGCTCAGCCCCAGCATTTT
few TRBJ2-1 TRBD2 TRBV11-2 CASIKRGGYNEQFF TGTGCCAGCATCAAGCGGGGGGGATACAATGAGCAGTTCTTC
many TRBJ2-5 NA TRBV7-2 CASSFRPWRAQETQYF TGTGCCAGCAGTTTTCGTCCATGGCGGGCACAAGAGACCCAGTACTTC
few TRBJ1-2 NA TRBV27 CASSFGFNYGYTF TGTGCCAGCAGTTTCGGGTTTAACTATGGCTACACCTTC
few TRBJ2-7 NA TRBV4-2 CASSQSPGLEIYEQYF TGTGCCAGCAGCCAATCACCGGGACTTGAAATTTACGAGCAGTACTTC
NA TRBJ2-4 NA TRBV28 CASTTPAGWENIQYF TGTGCCAGTACTACCCCGGCGGGGTGGGAAAACATTCAGTACTTC
few TRBJ1-5 NA TRBV4-2 CASSQDEGSNQPQHF TGTGCCAGCAGCCAAGACGAGGGATCGAATCAGCCCCAGCATTTT
NA TRBJ2-3 NA TRBV20-1 CSARDYTDTQYF TGCAGTGCTAGAGACTACACAGATACGCAGTATTTT
NA TRBJ1-5 NA TRBV20-1 CSARDLAQSNQPQHF TGCAGTGCTAGAGATCTGGCACAGAGCAATCAGCCCCAGCATTTT
NA TRBJ1-5 NA TRBV7-7 CASSYYNGLSQPQHF TGTGCCAGCAGCTACTACAACGGGTTGAGTCAGCCCCAGCATTTT
many TRBJ1-5 NA TRBV7-6 CASSTGAGNDQPQHF TGTGCCAGCAGCACCGGGGCAGGCAACGATCAGCCCCAGCATTTT
many TRBJ2-7 TRBD1 TRBV5-4 CASSPETGKSYEQYF TGTGCCAGCAGCCCGGAGACAGGGAAATCCTACGAGCAGTACTTC
many TRBJ1-2 NA TRBV12-3/TRBV12-4 CASSPSGRGDYGYTF TGTGCCAGCAGTCCTTCGGGAAGAGGGGACTATGGCTACACCTTC
NA TRBJ2-1 TRBD1 TRBV6-5 CASSGDRGGRTHNEQFF TGTGCCAGCAGTGGAGACAGGGGCGGAAGAACTCACAATGAGCAGTTCTTC
NA TRBJ2-7 TRBD1 TRBV6-1 CASSRTGEDDEQYF TGTGCCAGCAGTCGGACAGGGGAGGACGACGAGCAGTACTTC
NA TRBJ1-5 TRBD1 TRBV28 CASQDRVHQPQHF TGTGCCAGCCAAGACAGGGTCCATCAGCCCCAGCATTTT
NA TRBJ2-3 NA TRBV24-1 CATSDPRLFGTNYTDTQYF TGTGCCACCAGTGATCCACGTCTCTTCGGGACAAACTACACAGATACGCAGTATTTT
NA TRBJ1-1 NA TRBV19 CATNPGGTEAFF TGTGCCACCAACCCCGGGGGCACTGAAGCTTTCTTT
NA TRBJ2-4 NA TRBV4-1 CASSQDGAPKNIQYF TGCGCCAGCAGCCAAGACGGGGCACCCAAAAACATTCAGTACTTC
many TRBJ1-5 NA TRBV7-9 CASSLGPQGPINQPQHF TGTGCCAGCAGCTTGGGACCACAGGGACCCATCAATCAGCCCCAGCATTTT
NA TRBJ1-2 NA TRBV5-1 CASSLTQDRYGYTF TGCGCCAGCAGCTTGACGCAGGACCGCTATGGCTACACCTTC
few TRBJ1-5 NA TRBV6-1 CASSLGRTDYSNQPQHF TGTGCCAGCAGCCTGGGTAGGACGGATTATAGCAATCAGCCCCAGCATTTT
many TRBJ2-5 NA TRBV7-6 CASSLPGKTQETQYF TGTGCCAGCAGCCTCCCGGGGAAAACCCAAGAGACCCAGTACTTC
few TRBJ1-1 NA TRBV11-2 CASRQTGPRAFF TGTGCCAGCAGACAGACGGGGCCACGGGCTTTCTTT
NA TRBJ1-2 TRBD1 TRBV7-6 CASSCADRTYGYTF TGTGCCAGCAGCTGCGCGGACAGGACCTATGGCTACACCTTC
few TRBJ2-7 TRBD1 TRBV4-1 CASSESWTGDEQYF TGCGCCAGCAGTGAGAGCTGGACAGGGGACGAGCAGTACTTC
NA TRBJ1-2 NA TRBV7-2 CASSLWGQDGYTF TGTGCCAGCAGCTTATGGGGGCAAGATGGCTACACCTTC
many TRBJ2-1 NA TRBV7-8 CASSAKRDGASVHEQFF TGTGCCAGCAGCGCCAAAAGGGACGGAGCTAGCGTCCATGAGCAGTTCTTC